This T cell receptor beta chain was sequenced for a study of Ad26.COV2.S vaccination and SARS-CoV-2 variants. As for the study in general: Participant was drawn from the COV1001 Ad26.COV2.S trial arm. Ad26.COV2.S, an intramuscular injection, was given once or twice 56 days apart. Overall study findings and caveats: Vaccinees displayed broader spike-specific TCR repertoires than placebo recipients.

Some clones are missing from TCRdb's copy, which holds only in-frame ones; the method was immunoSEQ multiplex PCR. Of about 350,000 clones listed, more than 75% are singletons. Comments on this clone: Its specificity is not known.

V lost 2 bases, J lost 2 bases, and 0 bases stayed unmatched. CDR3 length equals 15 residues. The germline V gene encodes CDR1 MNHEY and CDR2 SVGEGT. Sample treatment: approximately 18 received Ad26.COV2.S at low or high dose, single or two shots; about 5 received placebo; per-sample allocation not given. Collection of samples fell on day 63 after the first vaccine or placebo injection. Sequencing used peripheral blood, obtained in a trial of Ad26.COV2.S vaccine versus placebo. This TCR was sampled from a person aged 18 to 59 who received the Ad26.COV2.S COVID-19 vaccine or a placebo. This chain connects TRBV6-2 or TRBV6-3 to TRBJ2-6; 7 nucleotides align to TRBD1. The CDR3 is CASSYQGAGANVLTF. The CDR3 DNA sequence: TGTGCCAGCAGTTACCAGGGGGCTGGGGCCAACGTCCTGACTTTC.